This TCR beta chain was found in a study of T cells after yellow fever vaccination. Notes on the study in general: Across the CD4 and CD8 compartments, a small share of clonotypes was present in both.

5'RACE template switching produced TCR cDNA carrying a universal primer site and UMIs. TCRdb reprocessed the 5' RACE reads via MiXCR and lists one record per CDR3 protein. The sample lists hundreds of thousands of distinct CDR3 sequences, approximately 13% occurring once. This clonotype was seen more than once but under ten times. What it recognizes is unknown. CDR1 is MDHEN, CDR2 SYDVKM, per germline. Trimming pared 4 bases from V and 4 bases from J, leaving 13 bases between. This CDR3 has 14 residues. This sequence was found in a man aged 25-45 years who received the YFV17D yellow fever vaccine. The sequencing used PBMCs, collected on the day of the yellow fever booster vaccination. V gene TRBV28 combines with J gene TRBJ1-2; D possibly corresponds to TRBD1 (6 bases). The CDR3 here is CASSYYGGAYGYTF. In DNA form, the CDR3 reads TGTGCCAGCAGTTACTACGGGGGGGCCTATGGCTACACCTTC.